Listed here are 17 T cell receptor beta chains from one sample, sequenced in a study of beta chain features in type 1 diabetes. All of the isolated RNA was reverse transcribed, so expressed TCRB transcripts were sequenced. The data were produced by immunoSEQ multiplex PCR, yet TCRdb's version contains in-frame clones alone and is incomplete. Of fewer than 200,000 clones in the sample, about an eighth were seen once. The sample taken for sequencing was central memory CD4+ T cells from blood. Receptor source: a woman younger than 30 in good health.

This chain connects TRBV7-8 to TRBJ1-1; the D gene is possibly TRBD1 (6 bases). The CDR3 totals 15 residues. Germline V CDR1 and CDR2: SGHVS, FQNEAQ. V was pared by 6 bases and J by 2 bases, with 16 bases between. CDR3 sequence reads: CASSLAGTRNTEAFF. The DNA for the CDR3 is TGTGCCAGCAGTCTAGCAGGGACAAGAAACACTGAAGCTTTCTTT.

The sample holds a few counts of this clone. The chain combines TRBV2 with TRBJ2-7, with a tentative D call TRBD1 (5 bases). Germline values: CDR1 SNHLY, CDR2 FYNNEI. Deletions cut 1 base from V and 6 bases from J, with 16 bases between. This CDR3 spans 15 amino acids. CDR3 in DNA: TGTGCCAGCAGTGAAGAGGGGCAGGGTTGGGGCGAGCAGTACTTC. It yields the protein CASSEEGQGWGEQYF.

This clone has just a few counts. J is TRBJ2-7 and V is TRBV30, with a possible D match to TRBD2 (5 bases). The length of the CDR3 is 12 residues. The V end was cut by 3 bases, the J end by 0 bases, with 6 bases between. Germline V lookup: CDR1 GTSNPN, CDR2 SVGIG (reference sequence). The chain's CDR3 is CAWSGDSYEQYF. CDR3 sequence (DNA): TGTGCCTGGAGCGGGGACTCCTACGAGCAGTACTTC.

The chain joins TRBV6-1 to TRBJ2-7; 7 positions match TRBD2. CDR1 is MNHNS and CDR2 is SASEGT in the germline V gene. The CDR3 is 14 residues long. With V trimmed by 10 bases and J by 1 base, 10 bases remained unmatched. CDR3 region: CATWGAGESYEQYF. The CDR3 nucleotides are TGTGCCACCTGGGGTGCGGGAGAGTCCTACGAGCAGTACTTC.

This clone was observed a handful of times. The V call is TRBV11-2, the J call TRBJ2-1; TRBD1 might be the D (6 bases). CDR3 length: 13 amino acids. V lost 6 bases, J lost 6 bases, and 12 bases lay in between. Germline V gene sequence: CDR1 SGHAT, CDR2 FQNNGV. CDR3 sequence: CASSPRQANEQFF. The DNA of the CDR3 is TGTGCCAGCAGTCCTAGACAGGCCAATGAGCAGTTCTTC.

There are a few counts of this clone. V usage is TRBV6-5 and J usage is TRBJ1-1; no definite D call. The CDR3 totals 16 residues. CDR1 is MNHEY and CDR2 is SVGAGI in the germline V gene. Trimming took 0 bases from V and 2 from J, leaving 13 bases between them. CDR3 region: CASSYSWSRGNTEAFF. CDR3 DNA: TGTGCCAGCAGTTACTCTTGGTCCCGCGGAAACACTGAAGCTTTCTTT.

There are a few counts of this clone. V and J are TRBV7-2 and TRBJ2-3, with TRBD2 as a possible D gene (6 bases). V was shortened by 5 bases and J by 6 bases, with 15 bases between the two germline ends. The CDR3 length is 14 residues. The germline V gene encodes CDR1 SGHTA and CDR2 FQGNSA. CDR3 bases: TGTGCCAGCAGCCACGGGGGAGCGCCGGATACGCAGTATTTT. It encodes CASSHGGAPDTQYF.

The V call is TRBV9, the J call TRBJ2-7; 10 bases map to TRBD2. The CDR3 runs to 14 residues. Germline assignment: CDR1 SGDLS and CDR2 YYNGEE. Losses at the gene ends were 2 bases for V and 6 bases for J; bases not matched to a gene: 5. CDR3 sequence reads: CASSVGLAFGEQYF. CDR3 coding DNA: TGTGCCAGCAGCGTGGGACTAGCGTTTGGCGAGCAGTACTTC.

This clone was observed a handful of times. This chain uses TRBV4-1 with TRBJ1-3; D unresolved. The ends were cut back, 3 bases at V and 4 bases at J, with 10 bases in the middle. CDR3 length: 14 amino acids. Germline-derived CDR1 and CDR2 are MGHRA and YSYEKL. The CDR3 here is CASSQDRSGNTIYF. The CDR3 bases are TGCGCCAGCAGCCAGGATCGGAGCGGAAACACCATATATTTT.

The gene calls are TRBV15 and TRBJ1-1; D is unresolved. Trimming took off 1 base at V and 6 bases at J, with 9 bases between the two ends. The germline gives CDR1 LNHNV, CDR2 YYDKDF (reference sequence). The CDR3 contains 13 residues. The CDR3 DNA is TGTGCCACCAGCAGAGGGGAGTCCGCTGAAGCTTTCTTT. Protein product: CATSRGESAEAFF.

This clone was counted ten times or more. The same CDR3 can be traced to other DNA sequences in this sample. This chain joins TRBV14 and TRBJ2-5; no firm D call. Germline V gives CDR1 SGHDN, CDR2 FVKESK. The CDR3 has 11 amino acids. Trimming shortened V by 8 bases and J by 5 bases, and 9 bases separated the two germline ends. Here the CDR3 reads CASRRAETQYF. CDR3 in DNA: TGTGCCAGCCGCCGAGCGGAGACCCAGTACTTC.

There are a few counts of this clone. The chain recombines TRBV5-1 with TRBJ2-3; 9 bases are shared with TRBD2. V trimming: 4 bases; J trimming: 6 bases; junction bases outside the gene matches: 9. This CDR3 is built from 15 residues. The germline gives CDR1 SGHRS, CDR2 YFSETQ. The CDR3 region is CASSLLAGPGDTQYF. CDR3 nucleotides: TGCGCCAGCAGCCTTCTAGCGGGGCCCGGGGATACGCAGTATTTT.

V is TRBV15 and J is TRBJ2-7, with D tentatively TRBD1 (6 bases). With 6 bases removed from V and 5 bases from J, the gap between germline ends came to 20 bases. CDR3 length equals 15 residues. Per germline, CDR1 LNHNV and CDR2 YYDKDF (reference sequence). The CDR3 protein is CATRPQGNILNEQYF. The CDR3 DNA reads as TGTGCCACCAGGCCTCAGGGGAATATTTTAAACGAGCAGTACTTC.

The chain combines TRBV18 with TRBJ1-1; D is uncertain. V shed 3 bases and J shed 1 base, with 9 bases lying between them. Germline V lookup: CDR1 KGHSH, CDR2 LQKENI. The CDR3 spans 14 residues. The CDR3 nucleotides are TGTGCCAGCTCACCCACGGTACGGAACACTGAAGCTTTCTTT. It specifies CASSPTVRNTEAFF.

The chain joins TRBV7-8 to TRBJ1-5; maybe TRBD1 (6 bases). The CDR3 loop spans 15 amino acids. The V gene's germline CDR1 is SGHVS and CDR2 FQNEAQ. V lost 2 bases, J lost 2 bases, and 10 bases lay in between. The CDR3 region has the DNA TGTGCCAGCAGCTTAAACCGACAGGGCAATCAGCCCCAGCATTTT. Translation: CASSLNRQGNQPQHF.

This clone was counted a few times. The chain employs TRBV7-2 and TRBJ2-1; 12 bases align to TRBD2. The germline CDR1 and CDR2 sequences are SGHTA and FQGNSA. The J segment lost 8 bases and the V segment lost 3 bases, leaving 5 bases of the junction unmatched. The CDR3 loop spans 15 amino acids. CDR3 in DNA: TGTGCCAGCAGCTTCCAGGGACTAGCGGGCCATGAGCAGTTCTTC. Amino acid sequence: CASSFQGLAGHEQFF.

This clone occurred a few times. V gene TRBV10-3 combines with J gene TRBJ2-7; no clear D. The length of the CDR3 is 12 residues. V gave up 0 bases and J gave up 7 bases, with 7 bases separating them. Germline-derived CDR1 and CDR2 are ENHRY and SYGVKD. CDR3 in DNA: TGTGCCATCAGTGAGTCGGTAGAAGAGCAGTACTTC. Protein sequence: CAISESVEEQYF.